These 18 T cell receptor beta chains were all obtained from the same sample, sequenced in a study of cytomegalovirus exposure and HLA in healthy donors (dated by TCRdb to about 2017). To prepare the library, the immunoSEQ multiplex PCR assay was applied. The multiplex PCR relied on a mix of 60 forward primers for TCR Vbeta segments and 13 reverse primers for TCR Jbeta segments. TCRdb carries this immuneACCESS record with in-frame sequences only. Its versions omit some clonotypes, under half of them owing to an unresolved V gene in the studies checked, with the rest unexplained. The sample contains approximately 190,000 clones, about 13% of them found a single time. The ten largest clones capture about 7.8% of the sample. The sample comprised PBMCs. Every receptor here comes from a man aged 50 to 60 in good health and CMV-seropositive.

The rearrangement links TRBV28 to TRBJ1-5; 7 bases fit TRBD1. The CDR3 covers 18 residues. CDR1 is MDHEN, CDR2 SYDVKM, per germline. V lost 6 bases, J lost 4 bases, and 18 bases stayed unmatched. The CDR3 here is CASSYTRQGGTRNQPQHF. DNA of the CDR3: TGTGCCAGCAGCTATACGAGACAGGGTGGTACGAGGAATCAGCCCCAGCATTTT.

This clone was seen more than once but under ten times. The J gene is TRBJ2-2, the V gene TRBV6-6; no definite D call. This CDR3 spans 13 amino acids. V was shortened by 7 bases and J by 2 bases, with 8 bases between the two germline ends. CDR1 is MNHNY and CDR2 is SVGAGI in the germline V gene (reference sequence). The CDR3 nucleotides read TGTGCCAGCAATCTACCTAACACCGGGGAGCTGTTTTTT. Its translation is CASNLPNTGELFF.

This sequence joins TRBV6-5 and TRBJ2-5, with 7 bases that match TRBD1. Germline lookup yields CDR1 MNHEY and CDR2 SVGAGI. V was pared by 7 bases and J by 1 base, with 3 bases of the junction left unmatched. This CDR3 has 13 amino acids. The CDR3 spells CASKNRGQETQYF. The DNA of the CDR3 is TGTGCCAGCAAAAACAGGGGCCAAGAGACCCAGTACTTC.

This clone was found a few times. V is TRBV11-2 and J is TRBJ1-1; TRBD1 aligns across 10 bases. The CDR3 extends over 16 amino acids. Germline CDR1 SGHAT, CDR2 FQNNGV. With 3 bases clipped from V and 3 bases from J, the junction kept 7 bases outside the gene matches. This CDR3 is CASSLGTGVIHTEAFF. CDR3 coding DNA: TGTGCCAGCAGCTTGGGGACAGGGGTAATTCACACTGAAGCTTTCTTT.

In DNA, the CDR3 is TGTGCCAGCACCCCAAGGGGGCGGAACTATGGCTACACCTTC. The encoded protein is CASTPRGRNYGYTF. The chain recombines TRBV27 with TRBJ1-2; 7 nucleotides line up with TRBD1. The V segment lost 7 bases and the J segment 2 bases; nucleotides outside the gene matches: 7. The germline V gene encodes CDR1 MNHEY and CDR2 SMNVEV (reference sequence). The CDR3 sequence is 14 residues long.

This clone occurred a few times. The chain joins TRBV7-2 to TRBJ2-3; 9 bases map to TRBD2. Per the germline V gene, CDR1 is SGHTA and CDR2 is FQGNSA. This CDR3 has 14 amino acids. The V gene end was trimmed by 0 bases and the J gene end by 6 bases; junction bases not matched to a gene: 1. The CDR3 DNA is TGTGCCAGCAGCTTAGCTCTAGCGGGGGATACGCAGTATTTT. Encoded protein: CASSLALAGDTQYF. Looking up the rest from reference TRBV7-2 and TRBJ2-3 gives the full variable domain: GAGVSQSPSNKVTEKGKDVELRCDPISGHTALYWYRQSLGQGLEFLIYFQGNSAPDKSGLPSDRFSAERTGGSVSTLTIQRTQQEDSAVYLCASSLALAGDTQYFGPGTRLTVL.

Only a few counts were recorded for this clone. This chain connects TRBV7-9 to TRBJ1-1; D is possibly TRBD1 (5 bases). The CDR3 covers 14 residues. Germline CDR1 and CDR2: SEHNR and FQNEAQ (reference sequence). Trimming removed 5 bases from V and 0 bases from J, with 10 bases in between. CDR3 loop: CASSLLTVNTEAFF. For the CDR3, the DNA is TGTGCCAGCAGCCTACTGACAGTGAACACTGAAGCTTTCTTT.

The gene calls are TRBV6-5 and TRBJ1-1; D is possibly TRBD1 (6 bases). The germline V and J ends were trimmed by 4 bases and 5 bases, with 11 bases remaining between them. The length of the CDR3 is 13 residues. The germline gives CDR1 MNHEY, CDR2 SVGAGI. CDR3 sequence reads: CASSFGGRTEAFF. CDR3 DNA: TGTGCCAGCAGTTTCGGGGGGCGGACTGAAGCTTTCTTT.

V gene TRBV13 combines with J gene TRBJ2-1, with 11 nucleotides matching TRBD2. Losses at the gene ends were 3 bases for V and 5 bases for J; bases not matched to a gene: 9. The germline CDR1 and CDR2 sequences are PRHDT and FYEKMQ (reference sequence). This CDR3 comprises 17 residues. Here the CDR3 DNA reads TGTGCCAGCAGCTTGTTAGCGGGGGGGCCTAGGGACAATGAGCAGTTCTTC. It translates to CASSLLAGGPRDNEQFF.

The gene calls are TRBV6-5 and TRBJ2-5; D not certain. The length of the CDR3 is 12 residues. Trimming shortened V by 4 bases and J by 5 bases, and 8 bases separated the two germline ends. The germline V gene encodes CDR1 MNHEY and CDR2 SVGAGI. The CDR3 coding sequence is TGTGCCAGCAGTTCGATCGGGGAGACCCAGTACTTC. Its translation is CASSSIGETQYF.

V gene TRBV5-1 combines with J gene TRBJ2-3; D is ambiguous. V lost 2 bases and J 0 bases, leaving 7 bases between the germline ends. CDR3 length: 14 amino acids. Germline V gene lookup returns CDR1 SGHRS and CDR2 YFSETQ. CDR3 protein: CASSLLTSTDTQYF. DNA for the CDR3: TGCGCCAGCAGCTTACTCACCAGCACAGATACGCAGTATTTT.

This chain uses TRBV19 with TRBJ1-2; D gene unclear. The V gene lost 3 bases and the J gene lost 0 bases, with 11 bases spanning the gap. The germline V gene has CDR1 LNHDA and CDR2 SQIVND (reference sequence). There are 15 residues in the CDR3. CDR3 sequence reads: CASSISGLPNYGYTF. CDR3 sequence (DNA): TGTGCCAGTAGTATTAGCGGACTGCCTAACTATGGCTACACCTTC. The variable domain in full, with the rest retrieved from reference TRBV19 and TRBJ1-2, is DGGITQSPKYLFRKEGQNVTLSCEQNLNHDAMYWYRQDPGQGLRLIYYSQIVNDFQKGDIAEGYSVSREKKESFPLTVTSAQKNPTAFYLCASSISGLPNYGYTFGSGTRLTVV.

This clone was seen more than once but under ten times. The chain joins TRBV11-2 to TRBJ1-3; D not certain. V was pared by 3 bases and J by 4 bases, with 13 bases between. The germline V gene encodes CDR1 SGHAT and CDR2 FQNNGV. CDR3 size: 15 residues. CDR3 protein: CASSLEGRAGNTIYF. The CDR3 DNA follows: TGTGCCAGCAGCTTGGAGGGTAGGGCCGGAAACACCATATATTTT.

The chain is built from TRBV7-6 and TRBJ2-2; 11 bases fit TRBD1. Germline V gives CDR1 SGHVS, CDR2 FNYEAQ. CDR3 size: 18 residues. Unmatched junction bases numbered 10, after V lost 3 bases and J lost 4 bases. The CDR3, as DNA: TGTGCCAGCAGCTTGGACAGGGGGCGGCGTCTGGGCACCGGGGAGCTGTTTTTT. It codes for CASSLDRGRRLGTGELFF.

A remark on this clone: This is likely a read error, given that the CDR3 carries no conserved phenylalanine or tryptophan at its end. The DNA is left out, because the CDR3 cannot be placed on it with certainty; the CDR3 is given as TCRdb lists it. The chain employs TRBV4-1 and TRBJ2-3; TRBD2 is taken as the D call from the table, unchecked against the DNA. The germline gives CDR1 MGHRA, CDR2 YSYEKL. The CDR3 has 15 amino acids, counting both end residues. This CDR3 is CASSQEMGGAGGTNL.

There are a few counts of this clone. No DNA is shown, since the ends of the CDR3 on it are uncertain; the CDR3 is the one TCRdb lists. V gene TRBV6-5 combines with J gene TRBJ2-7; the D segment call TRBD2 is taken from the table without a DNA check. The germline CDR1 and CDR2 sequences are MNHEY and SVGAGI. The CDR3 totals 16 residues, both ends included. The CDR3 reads CASSSSAGGSSYEQYV.

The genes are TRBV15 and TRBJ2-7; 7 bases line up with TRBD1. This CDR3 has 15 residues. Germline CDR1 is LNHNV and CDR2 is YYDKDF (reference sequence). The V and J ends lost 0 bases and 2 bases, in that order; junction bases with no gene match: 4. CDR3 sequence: CATSRDRDSTYEQYF. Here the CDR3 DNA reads TGTGCCACCAGCAGAGATCGGGACAGCACCTACGAGCAGTACTTC.

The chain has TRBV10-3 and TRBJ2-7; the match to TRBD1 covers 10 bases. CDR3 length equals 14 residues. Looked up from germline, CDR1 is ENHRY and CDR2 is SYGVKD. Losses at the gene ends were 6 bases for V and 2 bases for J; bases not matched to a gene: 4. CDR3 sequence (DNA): TGTGCCATCAGCCGGGACAGGGGAGCCTACGAGCAGTACTTC. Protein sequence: CAISRDRGAYEQYF.